The clone carrying this T cell receptor (beta chain) was detected a few times. Its target is not known. V was cut by 6 bases and J by 2 bases, with 11 bases left in between. The CDR3 is 13 residues long. Arm-PCR of CDR3 regions and iRepertoire HTBI primers were used to build TCR beta libraries. TCRdb passed the multiplex PCR reads through MiXCR, listing each CDR3 protein once. The sample shows 600,000 to 800,000 distinct CDR3 sequences, approximately 31% of them seen only once. Time point specified: persistent/refractory GD, antithyroid drugs over 5 years with positive TRAb. Following extraction of RNA from PBMCs, that RNA was used to make the TCR library. The data were taken from a study of regulatory T cells in long-lasting Graves disease. Overall study context: Over-5-year antithyroid drug use with positive TSH receptor antibodies defined persistent Graves' disease in the study.

Study outcomes and limitations: Between persistent patients, about 2,700 public clonotypes were shared, exceeding the 800 to 1,000 shared between new patients. Sample size was small, which may have lowered accuracy.

The chain links TRBV12-3 or TRBV12-4 to TRBJ2-7, with D possibly matching TRBD1 (7 bases). This receptor was taken from a female donor with Graves disease. The source was peripheral blood mononuclear cells (PBMCs), collected when the disease was refractory, from a patient treated with antithyroid drugs. CDR3 protein: CASRAGQTYEQYF. In nucleotides, the CDR3 is TGTGCCAGCAGGGCGGGACAGACCTACGAGCAGTACTTC.